Listed below are T cell receptor beta chains from one sample, sequenced in a study of CD8 T cells in ankylosing spondylitis. From the 5' RACE reads, TCRdb called clonotypes with MiXCR, one entry per CDR3 protein. The table shows 80,000 to 100,000 distinct CDR3 sequences, with about 8.5% occurring only once. Sequenced material: blood, either unsorted or a sorted T cell fraction (not recorded which). These receptors were collected from a male donor with ankylosing spondylitis or in good health (not recorded which). Each CDR3 is given with its conserved first and last residue. Each record gives: D gene, V gene, clone size, J gene, CDR3 DNA, CDR3 protein. The D gene is left open where the match is weak. A clone size is listed for some rows: how often the clone was seen (once, few, many), or a class if it is expanded.

>.|TRBV12-3/TRBV12-4|.|TRBJ1-2
TGTGCCAGCAGTTTACTGGACTTAGGAGGCTACACCTTC
CASSLLDLGGYTF
>TRBD1|TRBV7-9|.|TRBJ1-2
TGTGCCAGCGACGGACAGGGGGCGCGGGATGGCTACACCTTC
CASDGQGARDGYTF
>TRBD2|TRBV29-1|medium-sized|TRBJ2-5
TGCAGCGTAGCAGGACTAGCGGGAGGTGGTGAGACCCAGTACTTC
CSVAGLAGGGETQYF
>.|TRBV7-6|many|TRBJ2-7
TGTGCCAGCAGCTTAGGTGCCCGGCAGGACTCCTACGAGCAGTACTTC
CASSLGARQDSYEQYF
>.|TRBV4-3|many|TRBJ2-7
TGCGCCAGCAGCCAAGACGTCCAGACTGGGGGCTACGAGCAGTACTTC
CASSQDVQTGGYEQYF
>.|TRBV6-6|many|TRBJ1-5
TGTGCCAGCAAGGAGTCTAGCAATCAGCCCCAGCATTTT
CASKESSNQPQHF
>.|TRBV6-1|few|TRBJ2-7
TGTGCCAGCAGTCCGCGGGATTGGGGCGAGCAGTACTTC
CASSPRDWGEQYF
>.|TRBV5-1|many|TRBJ2-2
TGCGCCAGCAGGTGGACAGTCAACACCGGGGAGCTGTTTTTT
CASRWTVNTGELFF
>.|TRBV7-2|many|TRBJ1-4
TGTGCCAGCAGCGCCCTGGGAACTAATGAAAAACTGTTTTTT
CASSALGTNEKLFF
>.|TRBV12-5|few|TRBJ2-7
TGTGCTAGTGGTTTGCCACGGGCACAGGCGAAATACGAGCAGTACTTC
CASGLPRAQAKYEQYF
>TRBD2|TRBV9|many|TRBJ2-7
TGTGCCAGCAGCGTAGCGGCTAGCGGCTCCTACGAGCAGTACTTC
CASSVAASGSYEQYF
>.|TRBV4-2|many|TRBJ2-6
TGTGCCAGCGGGCCGGGACACCACTCTGGGGCCAACGTCCTGACTTTC
CASGPGHHSGANVLTF
>.|TRBV19|.|TRBJ1-1
TGTGCCAGTAGTGAGGGCGTCGGCACTGAAGCTTTCTTT
CASSEGVGTEAFF
>TRBD1|TRBV7-9|.|TRBJ1-2
TGTGCCAGCAGCCCCCGGGACAGGGCCCCCTATGGCTACACCTTC
CASSPRDRAPYGYTF
>.|TRBV9|many|TRBJ1-5
TGTGCCAGCAGCGTAGAGGGGGGGCGCGTTCAGCCCCAGCATTTT
CASSVEGGRVQPQHF
>.|TRBV4-1|many|TRBJ2-7
TGCGCCAGCAGCCAAGTGAGGCAGCGTACCTACGAGCAGTACTTC
CASSQVRQRTYEQYF
>.|TRBV5-5|.|TRBJ2-6
TGTGCCAGCAGCTGGCAGAGCTCTGGGGCCAACGTCCTGACTTTC
CASSWQSSGANVLTF
>.|TRBV5-6|.|TRBJ2-7
TGTGCCATGGGCCCCGGGACCCTCTCCTACGAGCAGTACTTC
CAMGPGTLSYEQYF
>.|TRBV5-1|many|TRBJ2-4
TGCGCCAGCAGCTTGGAGGGGCCCCAAAACATTCAGTACTTC
CASSLEGPQNIQYF
>TRBD1|TRBV29-1|many|TRBJ1-5
TGCAGCGTACCACGACAGGGGAGGCTCGGCAATCAGCCCCAGCATTTT
CSVPRQGRLGNQPQHF
>TRBD1|TRBV6-1|many|TRBJ2-7
TGTGCCAGCAGTGAAGCGGGACAGTCCTACGAGCAGTACTTC
CASSEAGQSYEQYF
>TRBD2|TRBV7-6|.|TRBJ2-7
TGTGCCAGCAGCCCTTTGGGAGGGGACCTCTACGAGCAGTACTTC
CASSPLGGDLYEQYF
>.|TRBV12-3/TRBV12-4|many|TRBJ2-1
TGTGCCAGCAGTTCGAGGGGCCCCCCGAATGAGCAGTTCTTC
CASSSRGPPNEQFF
>.|TRBV19|.|TRBJ2-5
TGTGCCAGTAGTACCAATCCTTTGACCTTC
CASSTNPLTF
>TRBD2|TRBV12-3/TRBV12-4|few|TRBJ2-7
TGTGCCAGCAGTCCCCAAGCGGGAGCCTACGAGCAGTACTTC
CASSPQAGAYEQYF
>.|TRBV7-9|few|TRBJ1-5
TGTGCCAGCAGCCCGGGGACGCTTTCTAATCAGCCCCAGCATTTT
CASSPGTLSNQPQHF
>.|TRBV6-2/TRBV6-3|many|TRBJ1-5
TGTGCCAGCAGACGACAACCGGCGGGCAATCAGCCCCAGCATTTT
CASRRQPAGNQPQHF
>.|TRBV3-1|.|TRBJ2-2
TGTGCCAGCAGCAAAGATCTCCGGCTAGCAGGGACCGGGGAGCTGTTTTTT
CASSKDLRLAGTGELFF
>.|TRBV5-1|once|TRBJ1-3
TGCGCCAGCAGCTTGGCCGGGGCATCTGGAAACACCATATATTTT
CASSLAGASGNTIYF
>TRBD2|TRBV7-2|many|TRBJ2-5
TGTGCCAGCAGTAGGGGCAGCGGGGTGTACCAAGAGACCCAGTACTTC
CASSRGSGVYQETQYF
>.|TRBV5-1|.|TRBJ2-2
TGCGCCAGCAGCTTGGATGGAAGACTTCCGGACAACACCGGGGAGCTGTTTTTT
CASSLDGRLPDNTGELFF
>.|TRBV3-1|many|TRBJ2-7
TGTGCCAGCAGCGGTACTAGCCCACGGCCCTACGAGCAGTACTTC
CASSGTSPRPYEQYF
>TRBD2|TRBV20-1|many|TRBJ2-7
TGCAGTGCTAGGGAACGAGCGGGAGGAGGCTACGAGCAGTACTTC
CSARERAGGGYEQYF
>.|TRBV2|few|TRBJ2-7
TGTGCCAGCAGCCGCACGTACGAGCAGTACTTC
CASSRTYEQYF
>TRBD2|TRBV6-2/TRBV6-3|many|TRBJ2-2
TGTGCCAGCAGCACCCGTAGCGGGAACGTCAGCACCGGGGAGCTGTTTTTT
CASSTRSGNVSTGELFF
>.|TRBV20-1|many|TRBJ2-4
TGCAGTGCTAGAGATCGGCTAGCCAAAAACATTCAGTACTTC
CSARDRLAKNIQYF
>.|TRBV24-1|many|TRBJ2-5
TGTGCCACCAGTGACAGTATATCCCAAGAGACCCAGTACTTC
CATSDSISQETQYF
>.|TRBV7-2|many|TRBJ2-7
TGTGCCAGCAGCTTTGAGGGCTACGAGCAGTACTTC
CASSFEGYEQYF
>.|TRBV20-1|many|TRBJ2-1
TGCAGTGCTAGGGAAGGCTACAATGAGCAGTTCTTC
CSAREGYNEQFF
>TRBD2|TRBV27|many|TRBJ2-7
TGTGCCAGCAGCCCTGCGGGACTAGGGATTGAAGAGCAGTACTTC
CASSPAGLGIEEQYF
>.|TRBV4-3|.|TRBJ1-5
TGCGCCAGCAGCCAAGACATTAGCAATCAGCCCCAGCATTTT
CASSQDISNQPQHF
>TRBD1|TRBV29-1|many|TRBJ1-2
TGCAGCGTTGAACCGACAGGGACCTATGGCTACACCTTC
CSVEPTGTYGYTF
>.|TRBV7-2|many|TRBJ1-1
TGTGCCAGCAGCTTAATCGGACGCAACACTGAAGCTTTCTTT
CASSLIGRNTEAFF
>TRBD1|TRBV6-1|many|TRBJ2-7
TGTGCCACCAAGGGGGCGCCAAGCTCCTACGAGCAGTACTTC
CATKGAPSSYEQYF